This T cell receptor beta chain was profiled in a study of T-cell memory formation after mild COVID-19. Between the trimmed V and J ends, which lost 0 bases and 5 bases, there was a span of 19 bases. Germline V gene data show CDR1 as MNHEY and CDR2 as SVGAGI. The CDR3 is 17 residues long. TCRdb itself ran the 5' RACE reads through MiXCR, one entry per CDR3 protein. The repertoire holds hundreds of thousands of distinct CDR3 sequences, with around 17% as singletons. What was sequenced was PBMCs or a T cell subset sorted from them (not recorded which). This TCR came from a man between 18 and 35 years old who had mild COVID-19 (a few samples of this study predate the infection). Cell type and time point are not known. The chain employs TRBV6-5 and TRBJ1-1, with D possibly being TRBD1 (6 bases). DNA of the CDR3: TGTGCCAGCAGTTACTCGTTTAGTGGTGGGACAATGACTGAAGCTTTCTTT. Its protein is CASSYSFSGGTMTEAFF.